The 3 T cell receptor beta chains below come from one sample, sequenced in a study of T cells in Graves' hyperthyroidism and ophthalmopathy. Using RNA transcripts as the source, TCR beta CDR3 regions were amplified. RT-PCR in the first round (using the HTBI primer set) targeted the TCR CDR3. TCRdb redid the calling of the multiplex PCR reads with MiXCR, one entry per CDR3 protein. The profile shows 250,000 to 350,000 distinct CDR3 sequences, 20% to 25% of them singletons. Sequences were obtained from blood. Every receptor here comes from a man aged 25 to 45 with Graves' ophthalmopathy.

Only a few counts were recorded for this clonotype. J is TRBJ1-1 and V is TRBV12-3 or TRBV12-4; 7 bases are a match to TRBD1. The CDR3 spans 14 residues. The V segment lost 6 bases and the J segment 1 base; nucleotides outside the gene matches: 5. The CDR3 region has the DNA TGTGCCAGCAGACGGGGACAGCGGAACACTGAAGCTTTCTTT. Protein sequence: CASRRGQRNTEAFF.

This chain uses TRBV29-1 with TRBJ1-6, with unresolved D. CDR1 is SQVTM, CDR2 ANQGSEA, per germline. CDR3 length: 12 amino acids. V gave up 3 bases and J gave up 9 bases, with 9 bases separating them. The CDR3 loop reads CSVDTPISPLHF. The CDR3 coding sequence is TGCAGCGTTGATACCCCGATTTCACCCCTCCACTTT.

The chain uses TRBV6-2 or TRBV6-3 and TRBJ2-3, with D perhaps TRBD1 (6 bases). Germline V lookup: CDR1 MNHEY, CDR2 SVGEGT. The CDR3 sequence is 13 residues long. Trimming cost V 6 bases and J 5 bases, with 12 bases left between them. CDR3 nucleotides: TGTGCCAGCAGCCAGGGGAGTGGAGATACGCAGTATTTT. This sequence encodes CASSQGSGDTQYF.